This T cell receptor (beta chain) appears in the sequencing data of a study of OX40 agonist ivuxolimab in advanced cancers. Whole-study context: Patients in dose escalation had liver, melanoma, kidney or head and neck cancers. Among those enrolled, mean age was about 63 years (range roughly 23 to 79) and 82.7% were male.

V shed 6 bases, J shed 0 bases, and the junction held 6 bases outside the gene matches. The length of the CDR3 is 14 residues. Germline V gene lookup returns CDR1 SQVTM and CDR2 ANQGSEA. Regarding the study as a whole: On average, a greater number of expanded clones characterised CD8+ T cells relative to CD4+.

Repertoires were generated with immunoSEQ multiplex PCR, while TCRdb's copy carries only in-frame clones and drops some. There are around 80,000 clones in the sample; about 85% occur only once, and about 1% lies in the top ten. A word on this clone: Its antigen is unidentified.

This specimen was CD4+ or CD8+ T cells sorted from blood, taken in a trial of the OX40 agonist ivuxolimab. The chain is built from TRBV29-1 and TRBJ1-1, with TRBD1 identical over 8 bases. The TCR sequence derives from an adult with an advanced solid tumor such as melanoma, head and neck, liver or kidney cancer. Written as DNA, the CDR3 is TGCAGCGTCTTCAGGGGGCTTATGAACACTGAAGCTTTCTTT. Residues: CSVFRGLMNTEAFF.